One and the same sample provided the 29 T cell receptor beta chains below, sequenced in a study of cytomegalovirus exposure and HLA in healthy donors. Vbeta (60) and Jbeta (13) primers were used in the PCR. Repertoires were generated with immunoSEQ multiplex PCR, while TCRdb's copy carries only in-frame clones and drops some. The sample consists of around 140,000 clones, about two thirds of them appearing once. Sequencing input: PBMCs. These receptors were obtained from a woman in her sixties in good health and CMV-seropositive.

Concerning this clone: Other DNA sequences in the sample encode the same CDR3. The chain has TRBV28 and TRBJ2-3, with 7 nucleotides matching TRBD2. From germline, CDR1 is MDHEN and CDR2 SYDVKM. The CDR3 is 15 residues long. The ends lost 6 bases at V and 0 bases at J; junction bases unmatched: 6. Here the CDR3 DNA reads TGTGCCAGCAGCCGGGGAGCGGGAAGCACAGATACGCAGTATTTT. This translates into CASSRGAGSTDTQYF.

The V call is TRBV6-5, the J call TRBJ2-7; D is undetermined. V was clipped by 3 bases and J by 1 base, with 13 bases between them. Germline values: CDR1 MNHEY, CDR2 SVGAGI. CDR3 size: 15 residues. The chain's CDR3 is CASSYRRHSSYEQYF. CDR3 DNA sequence: TGTGCCAGCAGTTATCGGCGGCACTCTTCCTACGAGCAGTACTTC.

This clone was detected only a few times. The chain links TRBV19 to TRBJ1-1; D is unresolved. This CDR3 is 11 amino acids long. CDR1 is LNHDA, CDR2 SQIVND, per germline (reference sequence). V was trimmed by 6 bases and J by 10 bases, leaving 12 bases between them. The CDR3 loop reads CASRSIPTAFF. CDR3 bases: TGTGCCAGTAGATCGATACCTACAGCTTTCTTT.

This chain uses TRBV27 with TRBJ1-2; no firm D call. There are 13 residues in the CDR3. Germline V CDR1 and CDR2: MNHEY, SMNVEV (reference sequence). V gave up 4 bases and J gave up 4 bases, with 10 bases separating them. For the CDR3, the DNA is TGTGCCAGCAGTTCCCCTGCGTCCTATGGCTACACCTTC. Its protein product is CASSSPASYGYTF.

This clone came up a few times. CDR3 region: CASTSAGSSRETQYF. Here the CDR3 DNA reads TGTGCCAGCACTTCAGCGGGATCGTCGCGAGAGACCCAGTACTTC. The genes are TRBV27 and TRBJ2-5, with 7 positions matching TRBD2. Germline lookup yields CDR1 MNHEY and CDR2 SMNVEV (reference sequence). V lost 7 bases to trimming and J lost 4 bases; unmatched junction nucleotides: 12. CDR3 size: 15 residues.

V gene TRBV5-6 combines with J gene TRBJ1-3; perhaps TRBD1 as D (6 bases). This CDR3 is 14 amino acids long. With 3 bases removed from V and 2 bases from J, the gap between germline ends came to 9 bases. The V gene's germline CDR1 is SGHDT and CDR2 YYEEEE. The CDR3 nucleotides are TGTGCCAGCAGCTCCAGGACAGCTGGAAACACCATATATTTT. This gives the protein CASSSRTAGNTIYF.

This chain joins TRBV6-1 and TRBJ1-5; 7 nucleotides match TRBD1. Looked up from germline, CDR1 is MNHNS and CDR2 is SASEGT. V lost 5 bases, J lost 2 bases, and 6 bases stayed unmatched. This CDR3 has 15 residues. The CDR3 bases are TGTGCCAGCAGTCTCGGACAGGTAGGCAATCAGCCCCAGCATTTT. It yields the protein CASSLGQVGNQPQHF.

This clone was observed a single time. V usage is TRBV6-5 and J usage is TRBJ1-5; D remains unclear. Trimming left V 0 bases short and J 6 bases short, with 9 bases between. Germline CDR1 and CDR2: MNHEY and SVGAGI. The CDR3 extends over 14 amino acids. The CDR3 loop reads CASSYSEASQPQHF. The CDR3 nucleotides read TGTGCCAGCAGTTACTCAGAGGCCAGTCAGCCCCAGCATTTT.

This chain joins TRBV14 and TRBJ1-1; TRBD1 matches at 7 bases. V shed 4 bases and J 4 bases; nucleotides not matched to a gene: 6. The CDR3 has 14 residues. Per the germline V gene, CDR1 is SGHDN and CDR2 is FVKESK. For the CDR3, the DNA is TGTGCCAGCAGCCTAAAGACAGGGCGCACTGAAGCTTTCTTT. Its translation is CASSLKTGRTEAFF. Full variable domain (rest looked up from reference TRBV14 and TRBJ1-1): EAGVTQFPSHSVIEKGQTVTLRCDPISGHDNLYWYRRVMGKEIKFLLHFVKESKQDESGMPNNRFLAERTGGTYSTLKVQPAELEDSGVYFCASSLKTGRTEAFFGQGTRLTVV.

This clone was recorded only once. The V gene is TRBV5-1, the J gene TRBJ2-2; D gene ambiguous. Trimming left V 0 bases short and J 1 base short, with 10 bases between. The CDR3 covers 16 residues. From germline, CDR1 is SGHRS and CDR2 YFSETQ. The CDR3 DNA sequence: TGCGCCAGCAGCTTGGCTGCGGTAGAGAACACCGGGGAGCTGTTTTTT. Protein product: CASSLAAVENTGELFF.

The V call is TRBV28, the J call TRBJ1-2, with a weak D call TRBD1 (6 bases). CDR3 length equals 14 residues. CDR1 is MDHEN, CDR2 SYDVKM, per germline. V lost 7 bases and J 4 bases, leaving 16 bases between the germline ends. The CDR3 coding sequence is TGTGCCAGCACCAGGGCAGGGGTTATCTATGGCTACACCTTC. As protein: CASTRAGVIYGYTF.

The rearrangement links TRBV28 to TRBJ2-2, with a weak D call TRBD1 (6 bases). Trimming took 8 bases from V and 6 from J, leaving 16 bases between them. In germline, CDR1 is MDHEN, CDR2 SYDVKM. The CDR3 consists of 14 residues. This CDR3 reads CASSFSQGSGELFF. CDR3 coding DNA: TGTGCCAGCTCCTTTTCCCAGGGGTCCGGGGAGCTGTTTTTT.

This clone has a handful of counts. J is TRBJ2-1 and V is TRBV5-1; 10 nucleotides line up with TRBD2. With V trimmed by 0 bases and J by 3 bases, 6 bases remained unmatched. CDR1 and CDR2 (germline): SGHRS, YFSETQ. This CDR3 contains 17 residues. The CDR3 loop is CASSLGLAGGVYNEQFF. CDR3 nucleotide sequence: TGCGCCAGCAGCTTGGGACTAGCGGGTGGGGTCTACAATGAGCAGTTCTTC.

This sequence joins TRBV9 and TRBJ2-1; 13 bases map to TRBD2. The CDR3 consists of 16 residues. The V and J ends lost 0 bases and 6 bases, in that order; junction bases with no gene match: 3. The V gene's germline CDR1 is SGDLS and CDR2 YYNGEE. As DNA, the CDR3 is TGTGCCAGCAGCGTAGGGGGGACTAGCGGGATCAATGAGCAGTTCTTC. Its protein product is CASSVGGTSGINEQFF.

In nucleotides, the CDR3 is TGTGCCAGCAGTAGACAGGGTGGCCAGCCCCAGCATTTT. Translation gives CASSRQGGQPQHF. The rearrangement links TRBV6-5 to TRBJ1-5; 7 bases fit TRBD1. Unmatched junction bases numbered 5, after V lost 5 bases and J lost 7 bases. This CDR3 is built from 13 residues. CDR1 and CDR2 (germline): MNHEY, SVGAGI.

This sequence joins TRBV5-6 and TRBJ2-7; D unclear. The CDR3 loop spans 12 amino acids. Germline V gene data show CDR1 as SGHDT and CDR2 as YYEEEE. V lost 3 bases, J lost 2 bases, and 6 bases lay in between. CDR3 in amino acids: CASSWATYEQYF. CDR3 coding DNA: TGTGCCAGCAGCTGGGCCACCTACGAGCAGTACTTC.

This clone was seen a single time. The V call is TRBV9, the J call TRBJ2-3, with a weak D call TRBD2 (6 bases). The V end was cut by 0 bases, the J end by 5 bases, with 13 bases between. From germline, CDR1 is SGDLS and CDR2 YYNGEE. This CDR3 spans 15 amino acids. CDR3 DNA sequence: TGTGCCAGCAGCGTAGGGCAGCGGAGGGGAGATACGCAGTATTTT. It yields the protein CASSVGQRRGDTQYF.

The V and J genes are TRBV5-1 and TRBJ2-3; 9 nucleotides line up with TRBD2. V lost 4 bases to trimming and J lost 0 bases; unmatched junction nucleotides: 9. Germline V lookup: CDR1 SGHRS, CDR2 YFSETQ. This CDR3 contains 17 residues. The DNA for the CDR3 is TGCGCCAGCAGCAGGGCGGGAGGGGACCCTAGCACAGATACGCAGTATTTT. Translating it yields CASSRAGGDPSTDTQYF.

V is TRBV30 and J is TRBJ1-1; a weak D match, TRBD1 (5 bases). Germline CDR1 and CDR2: GTSNPN and SVGIG (reference sequence). V gave up 3 bases and J gave up 1 base, with 9 bases separating them. The CDR3 loop spans 13 amino acids. The CDR3 spells CAWREGPNTEAFF. The CDR3 nucleotides read TGTGCCTGGAGGGAGGGACCGAACACTGAAGCTTTCTTT.

V is TRBV29-1 and J is TRBJ2-5; D is possibly TRBD2 (5 bases). In germline, CDR1 is SQVTM, CDR2 ANQGSEA. Trimming took 7 bases from V and 3 from J, leaving 9 bases between them. There are 11 residues in the CDR3. CDR3 region: CSGGFKETQYF. CDR3 nucleotides: TGCAGCGGAGGGTTTAAAGAGACCCAGTACTTC. Full variable domain (outside the CDR3, taken from reference TRBV29-1 and TRBJ2-5): SAVISQKPSRDICQRGTSLTIQCQVDSQVTMMFWYRQQPGQSLTLIATANQGSEATYESGFVIDKFPISRPNLTFSTLTVSNMSPEDSSIYLCSGGFKETQYFGPGTRLLVL.

The J gene is TRBJ2-7, the V gene TRBV12-2; TRBD1, the table's D call, was not compared with the DNA. TRBV12-2 constitutes a pseudogene. This CDR3 has 14 amino acids. As DNA, the CDR3 is TGTGCAAGTCGCCCGACAGGGGCAGGGAACGAGCAGTACTTC. Translating gives CASRPTGAGNEQYF.

J is TRBJ1-3 and V is TRBV29-1; 7 bases are a match to TRBD1. This CDR3 has 12 residues. Germline CDR1 reads SQVTM; CDR2 reads ANQGSEA. V shed 3 bases and J 4 bases; nucleotides not matched to a gene: 0. The CDR3 DNA reads TGCAGCGTTGACAGGGGGGGAAACACCATATATTTT. The encoded protein is CSVDRGGNTIYF.

The V and J genes are TRBV7-9 and TRBJ2-1; 8 bases fit TRBD1. The CDR3 totals 12 residues. From germline, CDR1 is SEHNR and CDR2 FQNEAQ (reference sequence). V lost 4 bases to trimming and J lost 7 bases; unmatched junction nucleotides: 0. Here the CDR3 reads CASSWTGNEQFF. DNA of the CDR3: TGTGCCAGCAGCTGGACAGGGAATGAGCAGTTCTTC.

Note on this clone: This sample includes further DNA sequences coding for the same CDR3. The CDR3 sequence is CASSLAGAGNTIYF. DNA of the CDR3: TGCGCCAGCAGCTTAGCAGGGGCTGGAAACACCATATATTTT. The rearrangement uses TRBV5-1 and TRBJ1-3; tentatively, D is TRBD1 (6 bases). CDR1 is SGHRS and CDR2 is YFSETQ in the germline V gene. V was pared by 2 bases and J by 2 bases, with 8 bases between. The CDR3 is 14 amino acids.

V is TRBV18 and J is TRBJ1-2, with TRBD1 matching over 7 bases. CDR1 and CDR2 from the germline V gene are KGHSH and LQKENI. This CDR3 region has 14 residues. V trimming: 2 bases; J trimming: 6 bases; junction bases outside the gene matches: 6. The DNA for the CDR3 is TGTGCCAGCTCACCAAGACAGGGAGAAAATGGCTACACCTTC. Residues: CASSPRQGENGYTF. The whole variable domain, remainder taken from reference TRBV18 and TRBJ1-2, is NAGVMQNPRHLVRRRGQEARLRCSPMKGHSHVYWYRQLPEEGLKFMVYLQKENIIDESGMPKERFSAEFPKEGPSILRIQQVVRGDSAAYFCASSPRQGENGYTFGSGTRLTVV.

The rearrangement uses TRBV29-1 and TRBJ1-3; D is unclear. Germline V gene lookup returns CDR1 SQVTM and CDR2 ANQGSEA. The CDR3 runs 13 residues. Trimming took off 6 bases at V and 3 bases at J, with 12 bases between the two ends. DNA for the CDR3: TGCAGCGTCGGCCGACTGCTTGGAAACACCATATATTTT. Residues: CSVGRLLGNTIYF. Together with reference TRBV29-1 and TRBJ1-3, the CDR3 gives the full variable domain: SAVISQKPSRDICQRGTSLTIQCQVDSQVTMMFWYRQQPGQSLTLIATANQGSEATYESGFVIDKFPISRPNLTFSTLTVSNMSPEDSSIYLCSVGRLLGNTIYFGEGSWLTVV.

The chain couples TRBV10-3 to TRBJ2-7; 7 bases match TRBD2. The CDR3 length is 15 residues. Germline lookup yields CDR1 ENHRY and CDR2 SYGVKD. The junction had 5 bases not matched to a gene; V was cut back by 0 bases and J by 3 bases. The CDR3 loop reads CAISESTSTHYEQYF. The CDR3 DNA sequence: TGTGCCATCAGTGAGTCGACTAGCACTCACTACGAGCAGTACTTC.

This chain links TRBV6-1 with TRBJ2-7, with 9 bases fitting TRBD1. The CDR3 has 14 amino acids. V was pared by 5 bases and J by 2 bases, with 4 bases of the junction left unmatched. CDR1 and CDR2 from the germline V gene are MNHNS and SASEGT. CDR3 nucleotides: TGTGCCAGCAGTCCGGGACAGGGAGCCTACGAGCAGTACTTC. It encodes CASSPGQGAYEQYF.

The V and J genes are TRBV19 and TRBJ1-2; weak D call: TRBD1 (5 bases). Deletions cut 7 bases from V and 4 bases from J, with 16 bases between. The germline CDR1 and CDR2 sequences are LNHDA and SQIVND (reference sequence). The CDR3 consists of 14 residues. DNA of the CDR3: TGTGCCAGTACTCCTGGACGGCAGGGCTATGGCTACACCTTC. Translating gives CASTPGRQGYGYTF.